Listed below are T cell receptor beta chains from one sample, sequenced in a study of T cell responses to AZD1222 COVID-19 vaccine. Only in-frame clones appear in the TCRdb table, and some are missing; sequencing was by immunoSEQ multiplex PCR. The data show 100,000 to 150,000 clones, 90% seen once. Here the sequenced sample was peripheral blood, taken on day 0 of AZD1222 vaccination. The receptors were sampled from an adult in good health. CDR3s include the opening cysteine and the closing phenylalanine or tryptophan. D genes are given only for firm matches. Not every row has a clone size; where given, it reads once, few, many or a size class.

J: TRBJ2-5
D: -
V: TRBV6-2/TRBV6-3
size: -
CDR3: CASSYTQETQYF
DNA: TGTGCCAGCAGTTACACACAAGAGACCCAGTACTTC

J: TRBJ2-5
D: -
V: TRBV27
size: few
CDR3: CASSNRGGQETQYF
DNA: TGTGCCAGCAGTAACAGGGGGGGACAAGAGACCCAGTACTTC

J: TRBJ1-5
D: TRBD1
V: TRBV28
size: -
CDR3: CASSLSTGVHQPQHF
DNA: TGTGCCAGCAGTTTATCGACAGGGGTTCATCAGCCCCAGCATTTT

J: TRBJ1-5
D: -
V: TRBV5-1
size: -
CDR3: CASSPGGGLQPQHF
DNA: TGCGCCAGCAGCCCCGGTGGGGGGCTTCAGCCCCAGCATTTT

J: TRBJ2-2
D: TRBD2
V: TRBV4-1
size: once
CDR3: CASSQAGTTTGELFF
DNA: TGCGCCAGCAGCCAGGCCGGGACTACCACCGGGGAGCTGTTTTTT

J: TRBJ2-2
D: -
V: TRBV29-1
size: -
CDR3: CSVEDHGDRVFF
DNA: TGCAGCGTTGAAGATCATGGTGACCGTGTGTTTTTT

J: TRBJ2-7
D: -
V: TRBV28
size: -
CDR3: CASSVEAAAGEQYF
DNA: TGTGCCAGCAGTGTGGAGGCCGCCGCGGGCGAGCAGTACTTC

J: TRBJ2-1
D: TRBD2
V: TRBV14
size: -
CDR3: CASSPSGRGNEQFF
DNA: TGTGCCAGCAGCCCTAGCGGGAGAGGCAATGAGCAGTTCTTC

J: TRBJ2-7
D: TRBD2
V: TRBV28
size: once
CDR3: CASSLPALAGFYEQYF
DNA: TGTGCCAGCAGTTTACCGGCGCTAGCGGGGTTTTACGAGCAGTACTTC

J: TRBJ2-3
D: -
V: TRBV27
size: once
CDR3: CASTAGGTDTQYF
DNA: TGTGCCAGCACCGCCGGGGGCACAGATACGCAGTATTTT

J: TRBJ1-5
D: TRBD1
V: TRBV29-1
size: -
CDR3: CSAKFGQGAQHF
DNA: TGCAGCGCTAAGTTTGGACAGGGCGCCCAGCATTTT

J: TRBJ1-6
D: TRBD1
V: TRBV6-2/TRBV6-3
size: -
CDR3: CASSYPGQGIPLHF
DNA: TGTGCCAGCAGTTATCCGGGACAGGGAATACCCCTCCACTTT

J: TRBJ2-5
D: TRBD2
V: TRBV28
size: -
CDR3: CASSVGSGSEFRGGETQYF
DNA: TGTGCCAGCAGTGTTGGGAGCGGGAGCGAGTTTAGAGGGGGAGAGACCCAGTACTTC

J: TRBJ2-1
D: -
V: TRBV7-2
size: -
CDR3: CASSYPGGREQFF
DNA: TGTGCCAGCAGCTATCCAGGAGGAAGGGAGCAGTTCTTC

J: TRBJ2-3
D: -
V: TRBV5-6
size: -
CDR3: CASSITDTQYF
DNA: TGTGCCAGCAGCATAACAGATACGCAGTATTTT

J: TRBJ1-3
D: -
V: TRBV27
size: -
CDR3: CASSLEGGRGNTIYF
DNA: TGTGCCAGCAGTTTAGAGGGGGGCAGGGGAAACACCATATATTTT

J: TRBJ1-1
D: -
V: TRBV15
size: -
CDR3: CATSRDWNANTEAFF
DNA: TGTGCCACCAGCAGAGATTGGAACGCGAACACTGAAGCTTTCTTT

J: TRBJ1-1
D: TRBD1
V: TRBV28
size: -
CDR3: CASSFGDSAFEAFF
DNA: TGTGCCAGCAGTTTCGGGGACAGCGCCTTTGAAGCTTTCTTT

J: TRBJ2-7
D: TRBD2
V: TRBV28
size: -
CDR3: CASSFSPSGTYEQYF
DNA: TGTGCCAGCAGTTTTTCCCCTAGCGGGACCTACGAGCAGTACTTC

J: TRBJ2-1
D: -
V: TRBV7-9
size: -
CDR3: CASSLRNGSFDEQFF
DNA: TGTGCCAGCAGCTTACGCAACGGGAGTTTCGATGAGCAGTTCTTC

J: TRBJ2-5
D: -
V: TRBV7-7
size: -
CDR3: CASSRGSSGRVAETQYF
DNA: TGTGCCAGCAGCAGAGGTAGCAGCGGCAGGGTAGCAGAGACCCAGTACTTC

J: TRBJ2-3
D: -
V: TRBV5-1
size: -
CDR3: CASSLTPSLNPPDTQYF
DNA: TGCGCCAGCAGCTTGACCCCTAGCTTAAACCCCCCAGATACGCAGTATTTT

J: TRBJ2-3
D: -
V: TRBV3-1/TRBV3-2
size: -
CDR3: CASSQEETSGQYF
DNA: TGTGCCAGCAGCCAAGAAGAAACGAGTGGGCAGTATTTT

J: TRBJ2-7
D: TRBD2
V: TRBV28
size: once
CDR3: CASSPGTSGRFYEQYF
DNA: TGTGCCAGCAGTCCCGGGACTAGCGGGAGATTTTACGAGCAGTACTTC

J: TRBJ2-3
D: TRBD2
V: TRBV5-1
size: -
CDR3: CASSLVPARGRDTDTQYF
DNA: TGCGCCAGCAGCTTGGTCCCCGCTCGCGGGAGGGACACAGATACGCAGTATTTT

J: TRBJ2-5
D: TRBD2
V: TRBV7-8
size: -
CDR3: CASSPTSGRTETQYF
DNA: TGTGCCAGCAGCCCTACTAGCGGGAGAACCGAGACCCAGTACTTC

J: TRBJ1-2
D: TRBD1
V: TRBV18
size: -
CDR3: CASSPGTGDYGYTF
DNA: TGTGCCAGCTCACCAGGGACAGGGGACTATGGCTACACCTTC

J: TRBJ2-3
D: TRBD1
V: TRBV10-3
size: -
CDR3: CAIRGRTGSSTDTQYF
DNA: TGTGCCATCAGGGGGAGGACAGGGTCTAGCACAGATACGCAGTATTTT

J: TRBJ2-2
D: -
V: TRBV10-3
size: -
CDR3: CAVEALGTGELFF
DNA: TGTGCCGTTGAGGCGCTCGGCACCGGGGAGCTGTTTTTT

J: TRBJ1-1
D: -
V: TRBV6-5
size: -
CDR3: CASSRVELNTEAFF
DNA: TGTGCCAGCTCCAGGGTGGAACTGAACACTGAAGCTTTCTTT

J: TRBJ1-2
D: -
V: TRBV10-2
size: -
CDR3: CASSVGGLLGYTF
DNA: TGCGCCAGCAGTGTTGGGGGCCTTTTGGGCTACACCTTC

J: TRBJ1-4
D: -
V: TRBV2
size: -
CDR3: CASYRDGRNEKLFF
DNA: TGTGCCAGCTATCGGGACGGGAGAAACGAAAAACTGTTTTTT

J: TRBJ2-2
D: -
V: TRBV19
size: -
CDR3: CASTRGEIDTGELFF
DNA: TGTGCCAGTACAAGGGGGGAGATCGACACCGGGGAGCTGTTTTTT

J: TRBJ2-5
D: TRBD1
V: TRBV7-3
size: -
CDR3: CASSRDSGETQYF
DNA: TGTGCCAGCAGTCGGGACAGCGGAGAGACCCAGTACTTC

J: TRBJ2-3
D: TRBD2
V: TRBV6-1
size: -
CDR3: CASSEQAGRADTQYF
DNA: TGTGCCAGCAGTGAACAAGCGGGAAGAGCAGATACGCAGTATTTT

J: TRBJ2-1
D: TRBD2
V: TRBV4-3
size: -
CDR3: CASSQGRTSGGYNEQFF
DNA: TGCGCCAGCAGCCAAGGGCGGACTAGCGGGGGATACAATGAGCAGTTCTTC

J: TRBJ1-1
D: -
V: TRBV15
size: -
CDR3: CATSPRTVGTEAFF
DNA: TGTGCCACCAGTCCTAGGACGGTGGGGACTGAAGCTTTCTTT

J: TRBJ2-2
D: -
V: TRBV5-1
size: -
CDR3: CASSLEGGTGELFF
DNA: TGCGCCAGCAGCTTGGAGGGGGGAACCGGGGAGCTGTTTTTT

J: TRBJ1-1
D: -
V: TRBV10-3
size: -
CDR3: CASQINLNTEAFF
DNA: TGTGCCTCGCAGATCAATCTGAACACTGAAGCTTTCTTT

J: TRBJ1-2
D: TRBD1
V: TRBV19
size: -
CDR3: CASSMRDRGFYGYTF
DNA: TGTGCCAGTAGTATGAGGGACAGGGGATTTTATGGCTACACCTTC

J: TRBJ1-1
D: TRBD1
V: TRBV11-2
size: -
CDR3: CASSSALQGHTEAFF
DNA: TGTGCCAGCAGCTCAGCCCTACAGGGGCACACTGAAGCTTTCTTT

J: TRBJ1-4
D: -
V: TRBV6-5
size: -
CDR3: CASSYRATNEKLFF
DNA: TGTGCCAGCAGTTACCGGGCAACTAATGAAAAACTGTTTTTT

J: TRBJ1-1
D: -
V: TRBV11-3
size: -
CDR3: CASSLNRATEAFF
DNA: TGTGCCAGCAGCCTTAACAGGGCCACTGAAGCTTTCTTT

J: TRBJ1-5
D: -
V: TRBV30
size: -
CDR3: CAWSVSDNQPQHF
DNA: TGTGCCTGGAGTGTCTCCGACAATCAGCCCCAGCATTTT

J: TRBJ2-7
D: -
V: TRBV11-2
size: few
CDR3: CASSSGRYYEQYF
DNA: TGTGCCAGCAGCTCCGGGCGTTACTACGAGCAGTACTTC

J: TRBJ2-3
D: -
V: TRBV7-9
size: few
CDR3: CASSLFGASTDTQYF
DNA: TGTGCCAGCAGCTTATTCGGGGCTAGCACAGATACGCAGTATTTT

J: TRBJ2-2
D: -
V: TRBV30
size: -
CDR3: CAWSAIRPRTTGELFF
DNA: TGTGCCTGGAGTGCTATTAGGCCTCGGACTACCGGGGAGCTGTTTTTT

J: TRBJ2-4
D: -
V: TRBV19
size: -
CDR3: CASSIQSSPNIQYF
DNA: TGTGCCAGTAGTATCCAGTCTTCACCAAACATTCAGTACTTC

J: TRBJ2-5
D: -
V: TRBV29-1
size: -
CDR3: CSVEEGGETQYF
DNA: TGCAGCGTTGAGGAGGGTGGGGAGACCCAGTACTTC

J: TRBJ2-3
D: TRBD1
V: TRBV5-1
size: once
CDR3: CASGDRRVDTQYF
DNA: TGCGCCAGCGGGGACAGGCGAGTGGATACGCAGTATTTT

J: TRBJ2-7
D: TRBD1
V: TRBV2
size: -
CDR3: CASSVQGNYEQYF
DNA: TGTGCCAGCAGTGTACAGGGGAACTACGAGCAGTACTTC

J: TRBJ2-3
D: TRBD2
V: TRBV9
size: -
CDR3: CASSGTSAPDTQYF
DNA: TGTGCCAGCAGCGGAACTAGCGCCCCAGATACGCAGTATTTT

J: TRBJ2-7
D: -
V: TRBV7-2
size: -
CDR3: CASSQVAGNEQYF
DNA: TGTGCCAGCAGCCAGGTTGCGGGGAACGAGCAGTACTTC